This T cell receptor beta chain emerged from a study of blood T cell repertoires in COVID-19. Study-level background: The study drew acute and convalescent COVID-19 samples from the United States, Italy and Spain. PBMCs, B-cell-depleted T cells, or T cells were the source of the cDNA or gDNA that made up the material.

This clone was detected only once. J lost 10 bases, V lost 6 bases, and 14 bases had no gene match. Per germline, CDR1 SQVTM and CDR2 ANQGSEA. The CDR3 runs 16 residues. Study processing details: Reference gene primer amplification yielded estimated nucleated cell counts. The repertoire was sequenced with immunoSEQ multiplex PCR; TCRdb's copy has only in-frame clones and lacks some. V and J calls and clone size are copied from that table; D and trimming were computed from the DNA. Of about 120,000 clones listed, around four fifths were seen once; the top ten hold under 6%. The sequencing input was peripheral blood. This clonotype was sampled from a man older than 75 with active or convalescent COVID-19. V gene TRBV29-1 combines with J gene TRBJ1-6; 11 bases agree with TRBD1. The CDR3 spells CSVRGGTGGRGSPLHF. Written as DNA, the CDR3 is TGCAGCGTCCGTGGGGGGACAGGGGGAAGAGGATCACCCCTCCACTTT.